The clone carrying this T cell receptor beta chain came up many times. Its antigen remains unknown. These data originate in a study of early T cells in non-severe SARS-CoV-2 infection. About the research overall: Sequencing was performed on bulk RNA from unsorted whole blood, leaving chains unpaired. Study-level findings and limits: Anti-spike CD8 responses were favored by VDJdb matching, which missed private and CD4 specificities.

The ends lost 3 bases at V and 1 base at J; junction bases unmatched: 9. Germline CDR1 is DFQATT and CDR2 is SNEGSKA (reference sequence). This CDR3 comprises 18 residues. Researchers attached unique molecular identifiers to individual cDNA molecules. Each CDR3 protein is one row after TCRdb ran MiXCR on the 5' RACE reads. The repertoire holds more than 70,000 distinct CDR3 sequences, with around an eighth as singletons. Sample: whole blood. This chain uses TRBV20-1 with TRBJ2-3; 14 nucleotides align to TRBD2. The receptor's source is an adult who was a healthcare worker with PCR-confirmed SARS-CoV-2 infection or an uninfected control (not recorded which). Written as DNA, the CDR3 is TGCAGTGCTAGGGCGGGACTAGCGGGAGAATGGGGCACAGATACGCAGTATTTT. Its protein is CSARAGLAGEWGTDTQYF.